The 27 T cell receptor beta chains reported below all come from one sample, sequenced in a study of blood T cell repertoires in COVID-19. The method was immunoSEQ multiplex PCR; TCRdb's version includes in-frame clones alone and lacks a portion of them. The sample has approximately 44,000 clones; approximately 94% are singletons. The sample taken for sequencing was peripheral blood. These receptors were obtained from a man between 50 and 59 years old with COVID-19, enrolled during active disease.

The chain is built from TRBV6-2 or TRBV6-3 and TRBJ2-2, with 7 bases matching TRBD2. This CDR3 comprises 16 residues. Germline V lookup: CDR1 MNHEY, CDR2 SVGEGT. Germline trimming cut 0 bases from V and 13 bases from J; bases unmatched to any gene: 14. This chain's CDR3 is CASSYSRDYPSVGLFF. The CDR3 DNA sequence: TGTGCCAGCAGTTACTCGCGGGACTATCCCTCCGTTGGGCTGTTTTTT.

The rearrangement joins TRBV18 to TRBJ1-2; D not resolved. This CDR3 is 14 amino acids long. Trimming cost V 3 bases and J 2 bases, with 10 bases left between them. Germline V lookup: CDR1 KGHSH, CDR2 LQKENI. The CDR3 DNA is TGTGCCAGCTCACCGCCGGGTAGGAACTATGGCTACACCTTC. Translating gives CASSPPGRNYGYTF.

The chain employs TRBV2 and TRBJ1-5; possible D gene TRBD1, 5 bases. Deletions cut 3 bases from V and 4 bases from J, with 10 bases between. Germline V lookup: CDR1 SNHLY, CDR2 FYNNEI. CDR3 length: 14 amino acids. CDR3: CASSDVGRNQPQHF. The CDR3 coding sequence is TGTGCCAGCAGTGATGTGGGGCGAAATCAGCCCCAGCATTTT.

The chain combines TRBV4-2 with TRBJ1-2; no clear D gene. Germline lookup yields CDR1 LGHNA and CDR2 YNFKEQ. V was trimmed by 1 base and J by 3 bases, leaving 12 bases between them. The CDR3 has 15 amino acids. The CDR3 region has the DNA TGTGCCAGCAGCCAAGGTCAAAGGCAGGACTATGGCTACACCTTC. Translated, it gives CASSQGQRQDYGYTF.

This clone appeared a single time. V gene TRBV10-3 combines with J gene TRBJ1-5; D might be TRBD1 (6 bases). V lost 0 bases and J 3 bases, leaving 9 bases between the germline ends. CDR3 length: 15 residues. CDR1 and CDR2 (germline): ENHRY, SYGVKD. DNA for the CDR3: TGTGCCATCAGTGAGTCGGGGGCGCCCAATCAGCCCCAGCATTTT. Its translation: CAISESGAPNQPQHF.

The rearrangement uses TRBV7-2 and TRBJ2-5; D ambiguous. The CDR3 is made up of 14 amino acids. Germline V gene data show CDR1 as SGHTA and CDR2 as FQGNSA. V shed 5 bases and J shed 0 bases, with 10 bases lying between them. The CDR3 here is CASSRNRNQETQYF. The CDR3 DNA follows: TGTGCCAGCAGCCGGAACAGAAACCAAGAGACCCAGTACTTC. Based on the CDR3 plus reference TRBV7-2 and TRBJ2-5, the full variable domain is GAGVSQSPSNKVTEKGKDVELRCDPISGHTALYWYRQSLGQGLEFLIYFQGNSAPDKSGLPSDRFSAERTGGSVSTLTIQRTQQEDSAVYLCASSRNRNQETQYFGPGTRLLVL.

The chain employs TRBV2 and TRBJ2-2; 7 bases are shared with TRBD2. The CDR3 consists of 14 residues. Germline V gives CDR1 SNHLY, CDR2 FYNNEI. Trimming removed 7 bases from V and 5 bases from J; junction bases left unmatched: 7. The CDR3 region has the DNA TGTGCCAGCAATCCCAGCGGGGTGACCGGGGAGCTGTTTTTT. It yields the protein CASNPSGVTGELFF.

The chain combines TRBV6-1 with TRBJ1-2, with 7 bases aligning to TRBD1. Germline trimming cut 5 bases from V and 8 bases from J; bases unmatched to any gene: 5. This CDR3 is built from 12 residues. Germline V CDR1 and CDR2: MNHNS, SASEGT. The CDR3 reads CASSFQGEGYTF. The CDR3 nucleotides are TGTGCCAGCAGTTTCCAGGGGGAGGGCTACACCTTC.

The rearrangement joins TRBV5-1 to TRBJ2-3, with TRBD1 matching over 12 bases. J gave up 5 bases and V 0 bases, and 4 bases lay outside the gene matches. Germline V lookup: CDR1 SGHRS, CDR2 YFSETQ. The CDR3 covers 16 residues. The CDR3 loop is CASSLEGQGAVDTQYF. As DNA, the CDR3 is TGCGCCAGCAGCTTGGAGGGACAGGGGGCAGTAGATACGCAGTATTTT.

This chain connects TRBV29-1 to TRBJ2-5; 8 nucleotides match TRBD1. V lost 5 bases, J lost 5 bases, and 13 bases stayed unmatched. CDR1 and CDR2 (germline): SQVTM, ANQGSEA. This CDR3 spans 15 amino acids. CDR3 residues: CSVLFGTGFDETQYF. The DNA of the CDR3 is TGCAGCGTTCTCTTTGGGACAGGCTTTGACGAGACCCAGTACTTC. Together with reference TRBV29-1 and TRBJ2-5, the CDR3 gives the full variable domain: SAVISQKPSRDICQRGTSLTIQCQVDSQVTMMFWYRQQPGQSLTLIATANQGSEATYESGFVIDKFPISRPNLTFSTLTVSNMSPEDSSIYLCSVLFGTGFDETQYFGPGTRLLVL.

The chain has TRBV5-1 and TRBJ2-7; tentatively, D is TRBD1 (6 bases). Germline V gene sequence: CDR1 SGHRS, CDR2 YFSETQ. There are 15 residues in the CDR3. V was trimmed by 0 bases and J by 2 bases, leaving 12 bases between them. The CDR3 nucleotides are TGCGCCAGCAGCTTGGAAGGGACAACAACCTACGAGCAGTACTTC. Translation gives CASSLEGTTTYEQYF.

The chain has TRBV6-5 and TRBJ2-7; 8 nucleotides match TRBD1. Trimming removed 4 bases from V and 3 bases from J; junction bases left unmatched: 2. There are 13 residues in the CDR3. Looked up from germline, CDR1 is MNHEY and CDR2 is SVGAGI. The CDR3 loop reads CASSWTGIYEQYF. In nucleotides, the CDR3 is TGTGCCAGCAGTTGGACAGGGATCTACGAGCAGTACTTC.

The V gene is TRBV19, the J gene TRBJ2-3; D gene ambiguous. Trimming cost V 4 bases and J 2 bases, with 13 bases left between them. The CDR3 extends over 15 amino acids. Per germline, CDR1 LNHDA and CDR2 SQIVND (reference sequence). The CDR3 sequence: CASSSGTRPTDTQYF. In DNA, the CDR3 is TGTGCCAGTAGTAGCGGAACCCGACCCACAGATACGCAGTATTTT.

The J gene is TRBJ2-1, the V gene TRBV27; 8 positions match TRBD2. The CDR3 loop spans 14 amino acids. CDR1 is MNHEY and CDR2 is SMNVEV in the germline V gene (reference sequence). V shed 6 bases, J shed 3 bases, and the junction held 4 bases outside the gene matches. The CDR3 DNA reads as TGTGCCAGCAGGAGCGGGAGCGACTACAATGAGCAGTTCTTC. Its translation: CASRSGSDYNEQFF.

This chain's CDR3 is CASSLAGKNIQYF. The CDR3 nucleotides read TGCGCCAGCAGCTTGGCCGGTAAAAACATTCAGTACTTC. This chain joins TRBV5-1 and TRBJ2-4; D ambiguous. The CDR3 totals 13 residues. Trimming removed 0 bases from V and 4 bases from J, with 5 bases in between. Germline lookup yields CDR1 SGHRS and CDR2 YFSETQ.

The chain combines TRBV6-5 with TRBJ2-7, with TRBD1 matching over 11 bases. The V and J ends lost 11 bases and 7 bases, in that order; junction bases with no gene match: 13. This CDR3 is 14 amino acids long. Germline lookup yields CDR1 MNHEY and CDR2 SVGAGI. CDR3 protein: CALQSGTGGREQYF. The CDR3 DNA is TGTGCCTTGCAGAGCGGGACAGGGGGTAGGGAGCAGTACTTC.

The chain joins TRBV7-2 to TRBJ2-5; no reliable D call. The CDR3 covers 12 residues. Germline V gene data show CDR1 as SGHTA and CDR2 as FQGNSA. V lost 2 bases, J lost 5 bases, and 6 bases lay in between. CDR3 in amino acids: CASSLSFETQYF. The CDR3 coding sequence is TGTGCCAGCAGCTTATCTTTTGAGACCCAGTACTTC.

The CDR3 loop reads CASMDSPNTEAFF. The CDR3 DNA reads as TGTGCCAGCATGGACAGCCCGAACACTGAAGCTTTCTTT. This chain connects TRBV6-5 to TRBJ1-1; tentative D call: TRBD1 (6 bases). The CDR3 covers 13 residues. Trimming left V 7 bases short and J 1 base short, with 10 bases between. CDR1 and CDR2 (germline): MNHEY, SVGAGI.

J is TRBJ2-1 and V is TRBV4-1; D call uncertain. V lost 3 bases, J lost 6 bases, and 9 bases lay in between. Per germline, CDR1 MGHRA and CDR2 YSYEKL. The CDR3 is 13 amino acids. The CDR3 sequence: CASSQHSINEQFF. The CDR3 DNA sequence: TGCGCCAGCAGCCAGCACAGCATCAATGAGCAGTTCTTC.

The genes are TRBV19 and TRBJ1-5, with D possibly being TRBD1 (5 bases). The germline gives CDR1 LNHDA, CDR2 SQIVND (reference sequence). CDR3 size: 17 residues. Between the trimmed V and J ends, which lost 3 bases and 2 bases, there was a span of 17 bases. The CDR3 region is CASSMGRGGARNQPQHF. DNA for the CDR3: TGTGCCAGTAGTATGGGCCGGGGGGGTGCTCGCAATCAGCCCCAGCATTTT. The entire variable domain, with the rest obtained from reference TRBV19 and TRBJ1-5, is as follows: DGGITQSPKYLFRKEGQNVTLSCEQNLNHDAMYWYRQDPGQGLRLIYYSQIVNDFQKGDIAEGYSVSREKKESFPLTVTSAQKNPTAFYLCASSMGRGGARNQPQHFGDGTRLSIL.

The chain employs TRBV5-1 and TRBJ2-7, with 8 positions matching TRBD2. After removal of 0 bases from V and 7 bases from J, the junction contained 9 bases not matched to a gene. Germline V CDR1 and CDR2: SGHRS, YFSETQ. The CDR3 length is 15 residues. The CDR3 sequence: CASSLVGLEFEEQYF. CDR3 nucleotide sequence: TGCGCCAGCAGCTTGGTGGGACTAGAGTTCGAGGAGCAGTACTTC.

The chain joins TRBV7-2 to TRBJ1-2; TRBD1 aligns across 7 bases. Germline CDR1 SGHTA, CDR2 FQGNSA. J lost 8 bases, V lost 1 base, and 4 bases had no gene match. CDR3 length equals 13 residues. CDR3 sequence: CASSLGGGQGYTF. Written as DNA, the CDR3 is TGTGCCAGCAGCTTAGGAGGGGGCCAAGGCTACACCTTC.

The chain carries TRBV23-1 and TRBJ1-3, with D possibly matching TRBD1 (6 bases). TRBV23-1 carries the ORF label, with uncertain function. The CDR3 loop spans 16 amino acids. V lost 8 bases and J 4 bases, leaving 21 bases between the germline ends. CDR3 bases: TGCGCCAGCTTACCTACAGGGACCCATACAGGAAACACCATATATTTT. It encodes CASLPTGTHTGNTIYF.

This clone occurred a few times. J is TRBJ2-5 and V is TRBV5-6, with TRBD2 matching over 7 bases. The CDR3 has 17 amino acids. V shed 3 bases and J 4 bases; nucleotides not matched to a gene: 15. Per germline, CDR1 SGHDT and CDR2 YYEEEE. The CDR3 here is CASSSRLWAGDGETQYF. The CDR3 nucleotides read TGTGCCAGCAGCTCACGACTTTGGGCGGGAGATGGAGAGACCCAGTACTTC.

CDR3 in amino acids: CASSTQGMNYGYTF. The CDR3 DNA follows: TGTGCCAGCAGTACACAGGGAATGAACTATGGCTACACCTTC. The chain joins TRBV2 to TRBJ1-2; D is perhaps TRBD1 (6 bases). The germline gives CDR1 SNHLY, CDR2 FYNNEI. Trimming removed 5 bases at V and 2 bases at J, with 12 bases between. The CDR3 is 14 amino acids.

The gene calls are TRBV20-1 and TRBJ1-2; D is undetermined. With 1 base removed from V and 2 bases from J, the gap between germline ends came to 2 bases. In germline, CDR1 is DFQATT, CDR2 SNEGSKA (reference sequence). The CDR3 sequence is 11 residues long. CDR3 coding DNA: TGCAGTGCTAGAGCGAACTATGGCTACACCTTC. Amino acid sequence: CSARANYGYTF.

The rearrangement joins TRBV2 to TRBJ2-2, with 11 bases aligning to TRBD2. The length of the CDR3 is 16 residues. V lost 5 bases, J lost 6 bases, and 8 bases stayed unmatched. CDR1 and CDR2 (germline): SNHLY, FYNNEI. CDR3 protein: CASSMTSGTVPGELFF. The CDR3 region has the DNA TGTGCCAGCAGTATGACTAGCGGGACGGTTCCCGGGGAGCTGTTTTTT. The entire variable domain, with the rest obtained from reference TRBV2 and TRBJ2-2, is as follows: EPEVTQTPSHQVTQMGQEVILRCVPISNHLYFYWYRQILGQKVEFLVSFYNNEISEKSEIFDDQFSVERPDGSNFTLKIRSTKLEDSAMYFCASSMTSGTVPGELFFGEGSRLTVL.